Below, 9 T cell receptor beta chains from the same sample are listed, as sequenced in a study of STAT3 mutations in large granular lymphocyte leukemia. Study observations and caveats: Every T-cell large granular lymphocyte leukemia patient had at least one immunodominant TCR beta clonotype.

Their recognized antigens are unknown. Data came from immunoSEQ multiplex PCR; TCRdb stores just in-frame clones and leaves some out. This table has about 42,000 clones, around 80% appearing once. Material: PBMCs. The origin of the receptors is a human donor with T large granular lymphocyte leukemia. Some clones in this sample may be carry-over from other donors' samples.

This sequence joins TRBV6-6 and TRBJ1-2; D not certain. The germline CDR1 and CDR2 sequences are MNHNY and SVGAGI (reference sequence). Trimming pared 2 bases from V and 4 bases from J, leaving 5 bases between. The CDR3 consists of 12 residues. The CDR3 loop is CASSYLVYGYTF. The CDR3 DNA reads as TGTGCCAGCAGTTACCTGGTCTATGGCTACACCTTC.

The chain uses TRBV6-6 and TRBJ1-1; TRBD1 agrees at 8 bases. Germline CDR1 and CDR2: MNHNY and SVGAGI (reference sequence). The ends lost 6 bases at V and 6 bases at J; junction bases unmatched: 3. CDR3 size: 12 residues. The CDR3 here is CASRHRGSEAFF. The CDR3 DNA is TGTGCCAGCAGGCACAGGGGGTCTGAAGCTTTCTTT.

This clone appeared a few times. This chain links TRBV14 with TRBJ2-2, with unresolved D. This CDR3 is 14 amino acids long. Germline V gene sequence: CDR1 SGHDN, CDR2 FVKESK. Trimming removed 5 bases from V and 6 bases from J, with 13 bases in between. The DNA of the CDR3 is TGTGCCAGCAGCTCACCTAGTTTGGCCGGGGAGCTGTTTTTT. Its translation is CASSSPSLAGELFF.

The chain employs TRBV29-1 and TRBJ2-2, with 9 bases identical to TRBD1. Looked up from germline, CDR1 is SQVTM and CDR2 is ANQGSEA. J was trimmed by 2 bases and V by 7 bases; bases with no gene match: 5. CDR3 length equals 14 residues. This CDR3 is CSARDRANTGELFF. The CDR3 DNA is TGCAGCGCCCGGGACAGGGCCAACACCGGGGAGCTGTTTTTT.

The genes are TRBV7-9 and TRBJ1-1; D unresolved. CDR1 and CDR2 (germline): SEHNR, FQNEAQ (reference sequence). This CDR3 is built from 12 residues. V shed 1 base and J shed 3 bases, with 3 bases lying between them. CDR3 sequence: CASSLDYTEAFF. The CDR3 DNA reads TGTGCCAGCAGCTTAGATTACACTGAAGCTTTCTTT.

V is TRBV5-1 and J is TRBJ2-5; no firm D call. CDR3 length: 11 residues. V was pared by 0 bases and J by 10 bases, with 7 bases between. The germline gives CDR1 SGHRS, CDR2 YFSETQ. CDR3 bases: TGCGCCAGCAGCTTGGACATTAACCAGTACTTC. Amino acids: CASSLDINQYF.

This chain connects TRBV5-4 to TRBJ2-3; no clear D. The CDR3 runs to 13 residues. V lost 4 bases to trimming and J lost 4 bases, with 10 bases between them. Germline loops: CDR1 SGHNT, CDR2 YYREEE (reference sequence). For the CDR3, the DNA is TGTGCCAGCAGCGGGGTAGGAGCAGATACGCAGTATTTT. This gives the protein CASSGVGADTQYF.

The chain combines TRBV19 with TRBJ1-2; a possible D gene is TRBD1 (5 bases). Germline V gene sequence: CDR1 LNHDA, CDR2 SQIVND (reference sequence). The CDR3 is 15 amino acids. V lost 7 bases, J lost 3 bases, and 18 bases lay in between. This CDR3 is CASTPQPGSHYGYTF. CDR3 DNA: TGTGCCAGTACTCCTCAGCCAGGGTCCCACTATGGCTACACCTTC.

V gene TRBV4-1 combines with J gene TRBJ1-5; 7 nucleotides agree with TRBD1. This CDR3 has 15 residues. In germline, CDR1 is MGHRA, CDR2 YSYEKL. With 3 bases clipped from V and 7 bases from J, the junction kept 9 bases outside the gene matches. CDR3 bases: TGCGCCAGCAGCCAGGTTGACAGGGATAACCAGCCCCAGCATTTT. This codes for CASSQVDRDNQPQHF.